This entry lists 8 T cell receptor beta chains sequenced from one sample in a study of shared clonotypes between healthy human individuals. The table came from immunoSEQ multiplex PCR; TCRdb's copy has only in-frame clones and leaves some out. The sample records 1.6 million or so clones, approximately 98.5% being singletons. Sequencing was carried out using naive CD4+ T cells sorted from blood. Documented subset: CD45RA+ positively selected. All receptors derive from a man aged 25 to 45 in good health.

CDR3 sequence: CASGERVADTQYF. The CDR3 region has the DNA TGTGCCAGCGGTGAAAGGGTTGCAGATACGCAGTATTTT. This sequence joins TRBV28 and TRBJ2-3; D is ambiguous. Germline CDR1 MDHEN, CDR2 SYDVKM. Trimming cost V 8 bases and J 4 bases, with 13 bases left between them. The CDR3 is 13 residues long. The full variable domain, completed using reference TRBV28 and TRBJ2-3, is DVKVTQSSRYLVKRTGEKVFLECVQDMDHENMFWYRQDPGLGLRLIYFSYDVKMKEKGDIPEGYSVSREKKERFSLILESASTNQTSMYLCASGERVADTQYFGPGTRLTVL.

The chain combines TRBV6-1 with TRBJ2-7; D is uncertain. Germline assignment: CDR1 MNHNS and CDR2 SASEGT. The length of the CDR3 is 12 residues. Between the trimmed V and J ends, which lost 7 bases and 4 bases, there was a span of 11 bases. CDR3 bases: TGTGCCAGCACGGAGCACCATTACGAGCAGTACTTC. Translated: CASTEHHYEQYF.

V and J are TRBV6-4 and TRBJ1-2; 9 nucleotides agree with TRBD1. This CDR3 spans 15 amino acids. Trimming cost V 4 bases and J 8 bases; bases outside gene matches: 11. CDR1 MRHNA and CDR2 SNTAGT come from the germline V gene. The CDR3 reads CASSGLGQGIGGYTF. CDR3 DNA: TGTGCCAGCAGTGGCCTGGGACAGGGCATTGGAGGCTACACCTTC.

The chain couples TRBV2 to TRBJ1-3; maybe TRBD1 (5 bases). Germline V gene sequence: CDR1 SNHLY, CDR2 FYNNEI. The V end lost 8 bases, the J end lost 4 bases, and 18 bases lay between the germline ends. This CDR3 is built from 15 residues. Written as DNA, the CDR3 is TGTGCCAGCGCGGGGCCGGGAAATTCAGGAAACACCATATATTTT. Translated: CASAGPGNSGNTIYF.

The V and J genes are TRBV9 and TRBJ2-5; 11 bases are shared with TRBD2. Germline-derived CDR1 and CDR2 are SGDLS and YYNGEE. V was pared by 7 bases and J by 0 bases, with 5 bases of the junction left unmatched. This CDR3 has 15 amino acids. The CDR3 DNA is TGTGCCAGCGGACCTAGCGGGAGGAACCAAGAGACCCAGTACTTC. Amino acids: CASGPSGRNQETQYF.

V usage is TRBV9 and J usage is TRBJ1-3, with TRBD1 matching 9 bases. The junction had 8 bases not matched to a gene; V was cut back by 0 bases and J by 1 base. This CDR3 is built from 18 residues. The germline CDR1 and CDR2 sequences are SGDLS and YYNGEE. The CDR3 DNA is TGTGCCAGCAGCGTAGCTTCGGGACAGGGTACTTCTGGAAACACCATATATTTT. Translating it yields CASSVASGQGTSGNTIYF.

CDR3 coding DNA: TGCGCCAGCAGCTTGACAGGAGATGAAAAACTGTTTTTT. Translating gives CASSLTGDEKLFF. This sequence joins TRBV5-1 and TRBJ1-4; tentative D call: TRBD1 (5 bases). The CDR3 has 13 amino acids. Germline values: CDR1 SGHRS, CDR2 YFSETQ. V lost 1 base, J lost 6 bases, and 7 bases lay in between.

The CDR3 spells CATSSPTGNEQFF. In DNA form, the CDR3 reads TGTGCCACCAGCAGTCCGACAGGGAATGAGCAGTTCTTC. This rearrangement joins TRBV15 to TRBJ2-1; 7 bases agree with TRBD1. The length of the CDR3 is 13 residues. CDR1 and CDR2 from the germline V gene are LNHNV and YYDKDF (reference sequence). Trimming at V came to 3 bases and at J to 7 bases, leaving 3 bases not matched to a gene. The complete variable domain, with remaining parts taken from reference TRBV15 and TRBJ2-1, reads DAMVIQNPRYQVTQFGKPVTLSCSQTLNHNVMYWYQQKSSQAPKLLFHYYDKDFNNEADTPDNFQSRRPNTSFCFLDIRSPGLGDTAMYLCATSSPTGNEQFFGPGTRLTVL.